This T cell receptor (beta chain) was captured by sequencing in a study of blood T cell repertoires in COVID-19. About the research overall: Researchers got acute and convalescent COVID-19 samples from the United States, Italy and Spain. The cDNA or gDNA used as material had been derived from T cells, B-cell-depleted T cells, or PBMCs.

Per the study methods: Estimation of nucleated cell counts relied on the amplification of reference gene primers. Sequencing was performed with immunoSEQ multiplex PCR; in TCRdb, only in-frame clones are kept and a portion is missing. That table supplies the V and J calls and clone size; D and trimming were determined from the DNA. This sample carries about 140,000 clones, roughly nine tenths of them seen once, and the ten largest clones take approximately 2.4%. Seattle-derived patients entered the study during active infection and were followed longitudinally. Germline CDR1 and CDR2: SGHRS and YFSETQ. CDR3 size: 14 residues. Trimming removed 7 bases from V and 6 bases from J; junction bases left unmatched: 7.

The J gene is TRBJ1-5, the V gene TRBV5-1; TRBD1 agrees at 10 bases. Sequences were obtained from peripheral blood. The TCR was taken from a human donor with COVID-19, enrolled during active disease. The donor label of this sample is uncertain. In DNA form, the CDR3 reads TGCGCCAGCTCTCCTGGGACAGGGGCTCAGCCCCAGCATTTT. It encodes CASSPGTGAQPQHF.